This TCR beta chain came from a study of cytomegalovirus exposure and HLA in healthy donors. The overall study: Earlier, roughly 180 million T cells were analyzed, and around 100 million unique TCR beta sequences were found among them. From donors who were HLA-typed, an early data release held 70 million to 90 million unique TCRs. Study observations and caveats: Evidence from a later analysis indicated that most CMV-associated TCR beta chains looked HLA-restricted. Within the data, a cluster of highly shared sequence variants was likely a sequencing artifact.

There are 17 residues in the CDR3. Per germline, CDR1 LGHNA and CDR2 YNFKEQ. The J segment lost 4 bases and the V segment lost 1 base, leaving 7 bases of the junction unmatched. Vbeta (60) and Jbeta (13) primers were used in the PCR. Clones were read by immunoSEQ multiplex PCR, and TCRdb kept only the in-frame ones, dropping some. The table lists about 59,000 clones, approximately 80% of them singletons. For this clone: As yet, its antigen is unknown.

This chain connects TRBV4-2 to TRBJ1-4; the match to TRBD1 covers 9 bases. The TCR comes from a human donor in good health. Sequenced: PBMCs. The DNA for the CDR3 is TGTGCCAGCAGCCAAGTGTCACCGGGACAGGGTAATGAAAAACTGTTTTTT. As protein: CASSQVSPGQGNEKLFF.